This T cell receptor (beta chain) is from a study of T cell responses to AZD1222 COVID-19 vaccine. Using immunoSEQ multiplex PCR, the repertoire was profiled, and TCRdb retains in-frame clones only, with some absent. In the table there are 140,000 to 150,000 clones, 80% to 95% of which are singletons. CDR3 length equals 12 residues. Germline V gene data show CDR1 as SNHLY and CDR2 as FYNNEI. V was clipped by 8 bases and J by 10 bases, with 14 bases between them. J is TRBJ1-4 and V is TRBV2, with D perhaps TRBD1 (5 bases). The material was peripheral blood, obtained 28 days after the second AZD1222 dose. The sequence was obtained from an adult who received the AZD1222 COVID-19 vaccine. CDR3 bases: TGTGCCAGCGCTGCCCCCGGGGGAAAACTGTTTTTT. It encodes CASAAPGGKLFF.